One and the same sample provided the 22 T cell receptor beta chains below, sequenced in a study of blood T cell repertoires in COVID-19. TCRdb keeps only in-frame clones here, not all; method: immunoSEQ multiplex PCR. The sample comprises 25,000 to 30,000 clones, approximately 79% of which are singletons, and approximately 21% rests with the top ten. Sample: peripheral blood. These receptors came from a boy between 2 and 15 years old with active or convalescent COVID-19.

By share, this clone ranks as large. The chain links TRBV7-9 to TRBJ1-1; D might be TRBD1 (5 bases). Trimming stripped 2 bases from V and 4 bases from J, with 14 bases between. The V gene's germline CDR1 is SEHNR and CDR2 FQNEAQ (reference sequence). The CDR3 totals 15 residues. The CDR3 coding sequence is TGTGCCAGCAGCTTAAGTGGACACCCAACCACTGAAGCTTTCTTT. Translating it yields CASSLSGHPTTEAFF.

The chain has TRBV13 and TRBJ2-1; TRBD2 might be the D (5 bases). The CDR3 is 14 residues long. V was clipped by 5 bases and J by 10 bases, with 18 bases between them. CDR1 and CDR2 (germline): PRHDT, FYEKMQ (reference sequence). The chain's CDR3 is CASSPEPSGGEQFF. CDR3 nucleotides: TGTGCCAGCAGCCCTGAGCCGAGCGGAGGAGAGCAGTTCTTC. The whole variable domain, remainder taken from reference TRBV13 and TRBJ2-1, is AAGVIQSPRHLIKEKRETATLKCYPIPRHDTVYWYQQGPGQDPQFLISFYEKMQSDKGSIPDRFSAQQFSDYHSELNMSSLELGDSALYFCASSPEPSGGEQFFGPGTRLTVL.

This clone was seen just once. CDR3 residues: CASSLKAGWVAGVTANTGELFF. CDR3 bases: TGTGCCAGCAGTTTAAAGGCGGGGTGGGTAGCGGGAGTAACGGCCAACACCGGGGAGCTGTTTTTT. The rearrangement joins TRBV27 to TRBJ2-2, with 9 bases that match TRBD2. V was pared by 2 bases and J by 2 bases, with 21 bases of the junction left unmatched. CDR3 length: 22 amino acids. Per the germline V gene, CDR1 is MNHEY and CDR2 is SMNVEV (reference sequence).

The count of this clone is one. V and J are TRBV7-2 and TRBJ2-3; 7 bases match TRBD1. The length of the CDR3 is 15 residues. CDR1 is SGHTA and CDR2 is FQGNSA in the germline V gene. The junction had 10 bases not matched to a gene; V was cut back by 7 bases and J by 3 bases. The CDR3 reads CASTRPGGRTDTQYF. In nucleotides, the CDR3 is TGTGCCAGCACCCGTCCAGGGGGAAGGACAGATACGCAGTATTTT.

A single count supports this clone. The rearrangement joins TRBV6-5 to TRBJ1-6; 7 nucleotides agree with TRBD1. Per the germline V gene, CDR1 is MNHEY and CDR2 is SVGAGI. The length of the CDR3 is 14 residues. V was clipped by 9 bases and J by 7 bases; unmatched bases: 9. CDR3 sequence reads: CASREGQQNSPLHF. The DNA for the CDR3 is TGTGCCAGTCGTGAGGGACAGCAGAATTCACCCCTCCACTTT.

V is TRBV28 and J is TRBJ1-5; possible D gene TRBD1, 5 bases. Germline V gene lookup returns CDR1 MDHEN and CDR2 SYDVKM. V gave up 6 bases and J gave up 4 bases, with 13 bases separating them. CDR3 length equals 14 residues. CDR3: CASRSPGNNQPQHF. CDR3 DNA sequence: TGTGCCAGCAGATCGCCAGGGAATAATCAGCCCCAGCATTTT. Filled out from reference TRBV28 and TRBJ1-5, the complete variable domain reads DVKVTQSSRYLVKRTGEKVFLECVQDMDHENMFWYRQDPGLGLRLIYFSYDVKMKEKGDIPEGYSVSREKKERFSLILESASTNQTSMYLCASRSPGNNQPQHFGDGTRLSIL.

This clone was recorded a few times. The gene calls are TRBV5-6 and TRBJ2-7; 7 nucleotides align to TRBD1. This CDR3 region has 14 residues. The ends lost 1 base at V and 0 bases at J; junction bases unmatched: 1. Germline assignment: CDR1 SGHDT and CDR2 YYEEEE. CDR3 region: CASSLRGPSYEQYF. The DNA of the CDR3 is TGTGCCAGCAGCTTGAGGGGGCCCTCCTACGAGCAGTACTTC.

The rearrangement links TRBV7-9 to TRBJ1-1; TRBD1 matches at 7 bases. The CDR3 extends over 13 amino acids. Germline CDR1 reads SEHNR; CDR2 reads FQNEAQ (reference sequence). The V segment lost 6 bases and the J segment 11 bases; nucleotides outside the gene matches: 12. CDR3: CASRSKTGERAFF. CDR3 DNA: TGTGCCAGCAGGTCTAAAACAGGGGAACGGGCTTTCTTT.

The chain employs TRBV19 and TRBJ2-5, with D maybe TRBD2 (6 bases). The germline V and J ends were trimmed by 2 bases and 7 bases, with 14 bases remaining between them. Germline CDR1 and CDR2: LNHDA and SQIVND (reference sequence). CDR3 size: 14 residues. The CDR3 nucleotides are TGTGCCAGTAGTATAATTGGGGGAGCGGGGACCCAGTACTTC. Translation gives CASSIIGGAGTQYF.

The V gene is TRBV29-1, the J gene TRBJ1-5, with 10 positions matching TRBD1. This CDR3 has 12 amino acids. From germline, CDR1 is SQVTM and CDR2 ANQGSEA. V was clipped by 6 bases and J by 5 bases; unmatched bases: 1. The CDR3 DNA sequence: TGCAGCGTCGGACAGGGGGATCAGCCCCAGCATTTT. Protein sequence: CSVGQGDQPQHF.

The rearrangement links TRBV7-2 to TRBJ1-2; tentative D call: TRBD1 (5 bases). The germline V and J ends were trimmed by 5 bases and 4 bases, with 14 bases remaining between them. This CDR3 contains 14 residues. In germline, CDR1 is SGHTA, CDR2 FQGNSA. The CDR3 sequence: CASSPNRGIYGYTF. The CDR3, as DNA: TGTGCCAGCAGCCCGAATAGGGGAATCTATGGCTACACCTTC.

This clone occurred a few times. V gene TRBV6-5 combines with J gene TRBJ2-3; tentative D call: TRBD1 (6 bases). Germline V gene lookup returns CDR1 MNHEY and CDR2 SVGAGI. The CDR3 totals 15 residues. V lost 5 bases and J 3 bases, leaving 15 bases between the germline ends. The CDR3 bases are TGTGCCAGCAGTCAACAGGGAGTCCAAACAGATACGCAGTATTTT. Translation: CASSQQGVQTDTQYF.

This clone was detected only once. V usage is TRBV18 and J usage is TRBJ2-7, with no clear D. The germline V gene encodes CDR1 KGHSH and CDR2 LQKENI. There are 14 residues in the CDR3. Trimming took off 3 bases at V and 0 bases at J, with 9 bases between the two ends. CDR3 nucleotides: TGTGCCAGCTCACCTTTGGTGAGCTCCTACGAGCAGTACTTC. Residues: CASSPLVSSYEQYF. The variable domain in full, with the rest retrieved from reference TRBV18 and TRBJ2-7, is NAGVMQNPRHLVRRRGQEARLRCSPMKGHSHVYWYRQLPEEGLKFMVYLQKENIIDESGMPKERFSAEFPKEGPSILRIQQVVRGDSAAYFCASSPLVSSYEQYFGPGTRLTVT.

The chain recombines TRBV19 with TRBJ1-1; unclear D gene. Per germline, CDR1 LNHDA and CDR2 SQIVND (reference sequence). The CDR3 runs 15 residues. Trimming shortened V by 5 bases and J by 1 base, and 14 bases separated the two germline ends. CDR3 in amino acids: CASSPPPGANTEAFF. In DNA form, the CDR3 reads TGTGCCAGTAGTCCCCCTCCGGGAGCGAACACTGAAGCTTTCTTT.

The rearrangement joins TRBV5-6 to TRBJ2-5; a possible D gene is TRBD1 (5 bases). The CDR3 loop spans 13 amino acids. Germline V gene sequence: CDR1 SGHDT, CDR2 YYEEEE. V lost 0 bases, J lost 2 bases, and 5 bases lay in between. The CDR3 loop is CASSLGQQETQYF. For the CDR3, the DNA is TGTGCCAGCAGCTTGGGACAGCAAGAGACCCAGTACTTC. Combining the CDR3 with reference TRBV5-6 and TRBJ2-5 gives the whole variable domain DAGVTQSPTHLIKTRGQQVTLRCSPKSGHDTVSWYQQALGQGPQFIFQYYEEEERQRGNFPDRFSGHQFPNYSSELNVNALLLGDSALYLCASSLGQQETQYFGPGTRLLVL.

The rearrangement uses TRBV12-5 and TRBJ1-1; no firm D call. The CDR3 runs to 13 residues. Deletions cut 2 bases from V and 5 bases from J, with 9 bases between. Germline V CDR1 and CDR2: LGHNT, FRNRAP. Here the CDR3 reads CASGLIEGTEAFF. DNA of the CDR3: TGTGCTAGTGGTTTGATCGAGGGAACTGAAGCTTTCTTT.

This clone was counted between two and nine times. The rearrangement uses TRBV28 and TRBJ1-1, with 8 bases that match TRBD1. V shed 4 bases and J 6 bases; nucleotides not matched to a gene: 16. CDR1 and CDR2 (germline): MDHEN, SYDVKM. This CDR3 contains 17 residues. The CDR3 is CASSSLRTGRLRAEAFF. The CDR3 DNA is TGTGCCAGCAGTTCGCTTCGGACAGGGCGGCTCCGGGCTGAAGCTTTCTTT.

The chain couples TRBV5-1 to TRBJ1-1; TRBD1 might be the D (6 bases). The V end was cut by 4 bases, the J end by 4 bases, with 20 bases between. Germline loops: CDR1 SGHRS, CDR2 YFSETQ. This CDR3 comprises 16 residues. The chain's CDR3 is CASSTWGQLGFTEAFF. In DNA form, the CDR3 reads TGCGCCAGCAGCACCTGGGGACAACTGGGGTTCACTGAAGCTTTCTTT.

V usage is TRBV19 and J usage is TRBJ1-2; D not resolved. Trimming shortened V by 3 bases and J by 11 bases, and 13 bases separated the two germline ends. Germline loops: CDR1 LNHDA, CDR2 SQIVND (reference sequence). The CDR3 is 12 amino acids. CDR3 region: CASSMETARYTF. CDR3 in DNA: TGTGCCAGTAGTATGGAAACCGCGAGGTACACCTTC.

This clone was recorded a few times. J is TRBJ1-1 and V is TRBV18, with a possible D match to TRBD1 (5 bases). Germline lookup yields CDR1 KGHSH and CDR2 LQKENI. This CDR3 region has 15 residues. V lost 2 bases to trimming and J lost 5 bases, with 15 bases between them. CDR3: CASSPGAGMETEAFF. In nucleotides, the CDR3 is TGTGCCAGCTCACCAGGGGCAGGGATGGAGACTGAAGCTTTCTTT.

V usage is TRBV19 and J usage is TRBJ2-1, with D possibly TRBD2 on 5 matching bases. The CDR3 spans 11 residues. The V gene's germline CDR1 is LNHDA and CDR2 SQIVND (reference sequence). V lost 6 bases and J 13 bases, leaving 13 bases between the germline ends. The CDR3 is CASSNFDYQFF. The CDR3 region has the DNA TGTGCCAGTAGCAATTTCGACTACCAGTTCTTC.

V gene TRBV28 combines with J gene TRBJ2-1, with D possibly matching TRBD2 (5 bases). CDR1 and CDR2 (germline): MDHEN, SYDVKM. The V end was cut by 1 base, the J end by 0 bases, with 10 bases between. The CDR3 totals 16 residues. The DNA for the CDR3 is TGTGCCAGCAGTTTATCAGGAGGACCCTCCTACAATGAGCAGTTCTTC. It encodes CASSLSGGPSYNEQFF.